This T cell receptor (beta chain) was identified during a study of cytomegalovirus exposure and HLA in healthy donors. Broader study findings: Specificity for CMV antigens was confirmed in vitro for three of the CMV-associated chains.

TCRdb keeps only in-frame clones here, not all; method: immunoSEQ multiplex PCR. The profile shows 250,000 to 400,000 clones, approximately 86% of them singletons. These donors were members of the approximately 110-subject validation cohort, a group separate from the roughly 670-subject first cohort. With regard to this clone: Its antigen is not identified.

Trimming took off 3 bases at V and 2 bases at J, with 8 bases between the two ends. The CDR3 totals 14 residues. The germline gives CDR1 SEHNR, CDR2 FQNEAQ (reference sequence). V usage is TRBV7-9 and J usage is TRBJ2-1; D is ambiguous. This sequence originates from a man aged 30 to 45 in good health and CMV-seronegative. Sequencing input: PBMCs. The CDR3 DNA sequence: TGTGCCAGCAGCTTTCGAGAAACCTACAATGAGCAGTTCTTC. This gives the protein CASSFRETYNEQFF.